This TCR beta chain was identified during a study of T-cell reconstitution after alpha-beta-depleted transplantation in children. It was with unique molecular identifiers that the TCRbeta library was prepared. TCRdb reprocessed the PCR reads via MiXCR and lists one record per CDR3 protein. The table lists some 200,000 distinct CDR3 sequences, 9% to 10% of them singletons. The CDR3 runs to 11 residues. Looked up from germline, CDR1 is SGHRS and CDR2 is YFSETQ. The V end lost 4 bases, the J end lost 9 bases, and 7 bases lay between the germline ends. The origin of this receptor is a human donor who donated a stem cell graft to a child with SCID. Sequencing used PBMCs from the stem cell graft donor, obtained from the stem cell graft. The chain couples TRBV5-1 to TRBJ2-2; D is undetermined. The CDR3 reads CASSPARELFF. The CDR3 DNA sequence: TGCGCCAGCAGCCCAGCTAGGGAGCTGTTTTTT.